Shown below are 11 T cell receptor beta chains from a single sample sequenced in a study of blood T cell repertoires in COVID-19. The repertoire was sequenced with immunoSEQ multiplex PCR; TCRdb's copy has only in-frame clones and lacks some. In the table there are just under 250,000 clones, 70% to 90% of which are singletons. The sample taken for sequencing was peripheral blood. The source of these receptors is a woman in her 30s who had recovered from COVID-19.

The chain is built from TRBV18 and TRBJ2-7; 8 bases map to TRBD1. V lost 2 bases and J lost 4; bases outside the gene matches: 10. Germline V gives CDR1 KGHSH, CDR2 LQKENI. The CDR3 length is 16 residues. The CDR3 loop reads CASSPSAGTGIYEQYF. As DNA, the CDR3 is TGTGCCAGCTCACCATCGGCCGGGACAGGTATATACGAGCAGTACTTC.

This clone was seen just once. The chain uses TRBV7-3 and TRBJ2-2; TRBD2 matches 8 bases. Trimming took 5 bases from V and 4 from J; bases not matched to a gene: 15. Germline V gives CDR1 SGHTA, CDR2 FQGTGA. The CDR3 consists of 18 residues. The CDR3 sequence is CASSPFSTGGPSTGELFF. The CDR3 DNA is TGTGCCAGCAGCCCCTTCTCCACGGGGGGGCCTTCCACCGGGGAGCTGTTTTTT. Together with reference TRBV7-3 and TRBJ2-2, the CDR3 gives the full variable domain: GAGVSQTPSNKVTEKGKYVELRCDPISGHTALYWYRQSLGQGPEFLIYFQGTGAADDSGLPNDRFFAVRPEGSVSTLKIQRTERGDSAVYLCASSPFSTGGPSTGELFFGEGSRLTVL.

The chain links TRBV5-1 to TRBJ2-5; 11 positions match TRBD2. The CDR3 totals 15 residues. Losses at the gene ends were 6 bases for V and 1 base for J; bases not matched to a gene: 5. The germline gives CDR1 SGHRS, CDR2 YFSETQ. CDR3 DNA sequence: TGCGCCAGCACCACTAGCGGGGGCCTCCAAGAGACCCAGTACTTC. Translated, it gives CASTTSGGLQETQYF.

V gene TRBV11-3 combines with J gene TRBJ2-3; TRBD2 matches at 8 bases. The length of the CDR3 is 15 residues. The junction had 9 bases not matched to a gene; V was cut back by 5 bases and J by 5 bases. Germline V lookup: CDR1 SGHNT, CDR2 YENEEA. This CDR3 is CASSAGRGGIDTQYF. The CDR3 nucleotides read TGTGCCAGCAGCGCGGGTCGGGGGGGCATAGATACGCAGTATTTT.

This chain uses TRBV7-8 with TRBJ1-1; the D is unclear. CDR1 is SGHVS, CDR2 FQNEAQ, per germline. Trimming shortened V by 2 bases and J by 0 bases, and 10 bases separated the two germline ends. The CDR3 runs 15 residues. The CDR3 nucleotides are TGTGCCAGCAGCTTATGGGAGGCGGTGAACACTGAAGCTTTCTTT. This translates into CASSLWEAVNTEAFF.

There are a few counts of this clone. V gene TRBV7-9 combines with J gene TRBJ1-1; 7 bases match TRBD1. V shed 6 bases and J 4 bases; nucleotides not matched to a gene: 11. The CDR3 contains 15 residues. Germline values: CDR1 SEHNR, CDR2 FQNEAQ (reference sequence). The CDR3 loop reads CASRAGGALSTEAFF. CDR3 sequence (DNA): TGTGCCAGCAGGGCAGGGGGAGCCTTGAGCACTGAAGCTTTCTTT.

The chain couples TRBV29-1 to TRBJ2-5, with a weak D call TRBD1 (6 bases). The CDR3 has 14 amino acids. Germline CDR1 is SQVTM and CDR2 is ANQGSEA. V was cut by 6 bases and J by 1 base, with 15 bases left in between. The CDR3 nucleotides read TGCAGCGTGCCGTTTCAGGGGCCCCAAGAGACCCAGTACTTC. Its translation: CSVPFQGPQETQYF.

The chain has TRBV9 and TRBJ2-2; D gene uncertain. This CDR3 contains 18 residues. V was trimmed by 0 bases and J by 4 bases, leaving 19 bases between them. Germline V CDR1 and CDR2: SGDLS, YYNGEE. DNA for the CDR3: TGTGCCAGCAGCGTAGGCCCCGACGCCCGGCGAGGCACCGGGGAGCTGTTTTTT. Protein: CASSVGPDARRGTGELFF.

J is TRBJ2-3 and V is TRBV10-3; 10 nucleotides match TRBD2. The V segment lost 1 base and the J segment 7 bases; nucleotides outside the gene matches: 8. The CDR3 extends over 16 amino acids. Germline values: CDR1 ENHRY, CDR2 SYGVKD. The CDR3 bases are TGTGCCATCAGTGAGTTAGCGGGGGGCCGGGCAAATACGCAGTATTTT. Its protein is CAISELAGGRANTQYF.

This chain uses TRBV5-1 with TRBJ1-4; 9 bases align to TRBD1. This CDR3 comprises 15 residues. In germline, CDR1 is SGHRS, CDR2 YFSETQ. With V trimmed by 2 bases and J by 6 bases, 5 bases remained unmatched. The CDR3 DNA reads as TGCGCCAGCAGCTTAGGGACAGGGTTGGATGAAAAACTGTTTTTT. Translated, it gives CASSLGTGLDEKLFF.

The rearrangement uses TRBV7-2 and TRBJ1-1; possibly TRBD1 for D (5 bases). The CDR3 covers 14 residues. Per germline, CDR1 SGHTA and CDR2 FQGNSA. The V end lost 1 base, the J end lost 4 bases, and 10 bases lay between the germline ends. For the CDR3, the DNA is TGTGCCAGCAGCTTAGAACCTCAGGGCACTGAAGCTTTCTTT. Protein sequence: CASSLEPQGTEAFF.